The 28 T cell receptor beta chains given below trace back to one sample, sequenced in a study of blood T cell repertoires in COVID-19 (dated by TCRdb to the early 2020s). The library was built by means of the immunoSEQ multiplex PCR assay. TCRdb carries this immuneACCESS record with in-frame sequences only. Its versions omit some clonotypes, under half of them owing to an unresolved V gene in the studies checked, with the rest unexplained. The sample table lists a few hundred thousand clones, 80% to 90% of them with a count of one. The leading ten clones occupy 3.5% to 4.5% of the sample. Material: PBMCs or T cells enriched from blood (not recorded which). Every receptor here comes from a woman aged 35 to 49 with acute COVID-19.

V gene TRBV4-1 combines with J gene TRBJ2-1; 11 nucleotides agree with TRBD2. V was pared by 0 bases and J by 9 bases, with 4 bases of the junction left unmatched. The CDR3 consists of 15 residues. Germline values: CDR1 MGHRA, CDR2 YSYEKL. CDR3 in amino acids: CASSQELAGVTEQFF. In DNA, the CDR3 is TGCGCCAGCAGCCAAGAACTAGCGGGAGTAACTGAGCAGTTCTTC.

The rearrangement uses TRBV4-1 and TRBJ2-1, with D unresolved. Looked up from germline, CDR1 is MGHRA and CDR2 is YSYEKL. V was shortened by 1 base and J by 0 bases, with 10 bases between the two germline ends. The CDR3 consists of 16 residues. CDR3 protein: CASSQGLAPSYNEQFF. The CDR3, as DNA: TGCGCCAGCAGCCAAGGATTGGCCCCCTCCTACAATGAGCAGTTCTTC.

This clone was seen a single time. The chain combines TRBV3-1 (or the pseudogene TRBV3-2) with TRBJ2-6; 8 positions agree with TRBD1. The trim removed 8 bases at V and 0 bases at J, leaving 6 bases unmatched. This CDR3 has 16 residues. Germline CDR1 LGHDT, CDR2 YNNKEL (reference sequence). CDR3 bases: TGTGCCAGCTTACAGGGGGGAGGCTCTGGGGCCAACGTCCTGACTTTC. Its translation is CASLQGGGSGANVLTF.

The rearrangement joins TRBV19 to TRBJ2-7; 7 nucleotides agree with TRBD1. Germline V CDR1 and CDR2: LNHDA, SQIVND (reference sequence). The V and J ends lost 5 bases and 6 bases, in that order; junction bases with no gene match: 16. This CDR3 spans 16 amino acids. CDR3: CASSEDRAPNPAEQYF. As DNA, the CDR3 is TGTGCCAGTAGTGAAGACAGGGCTCCTAACCCAGCCGAGCAGTACTTC.

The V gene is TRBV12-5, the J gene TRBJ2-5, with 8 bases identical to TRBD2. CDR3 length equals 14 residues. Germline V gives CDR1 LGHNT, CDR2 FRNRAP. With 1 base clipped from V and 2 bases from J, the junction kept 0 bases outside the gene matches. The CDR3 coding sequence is TGTGCTAGTGGTTTGGGACTAGCGCAAGAGACCCAGTACTTC. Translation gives CASGLGLAQETQYF.

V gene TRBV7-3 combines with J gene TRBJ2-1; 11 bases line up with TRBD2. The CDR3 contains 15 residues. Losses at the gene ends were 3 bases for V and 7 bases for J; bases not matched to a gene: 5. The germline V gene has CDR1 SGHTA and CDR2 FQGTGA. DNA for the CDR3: TGTGCCAGCAGCTTGGATAGCGGGAGGGGGAATGAGCAGTTCTTC. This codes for CASSLDSGRGNEQFF.

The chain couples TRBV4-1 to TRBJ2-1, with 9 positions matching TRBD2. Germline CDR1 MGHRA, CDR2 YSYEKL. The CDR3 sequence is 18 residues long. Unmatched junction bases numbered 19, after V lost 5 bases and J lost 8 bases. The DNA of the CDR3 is TGCGCCAGCAGCAAGGGAATCAGGACTAGCGTTGGGGTGGATGAGCAGTTCTTC. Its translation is CASSKGIRTSVGVDEQFF.

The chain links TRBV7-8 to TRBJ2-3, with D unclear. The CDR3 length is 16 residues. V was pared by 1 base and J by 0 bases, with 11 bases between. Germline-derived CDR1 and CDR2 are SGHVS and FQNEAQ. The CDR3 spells CASSLGVAPSTDTQYF. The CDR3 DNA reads TGTGCCAGCAGCTTAGGGGTAGCTCCTAGCACAGATACGCAGTATTTT.

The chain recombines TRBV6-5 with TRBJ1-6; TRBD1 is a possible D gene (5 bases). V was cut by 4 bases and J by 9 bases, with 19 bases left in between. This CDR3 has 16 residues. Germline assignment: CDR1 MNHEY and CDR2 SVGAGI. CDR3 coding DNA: TGTGCCAGCAGTTTTGGGCGCCGGGGGAGTTCTTCACCCCTCCACTTT. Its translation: CASSFGRRGSSSPLHF.

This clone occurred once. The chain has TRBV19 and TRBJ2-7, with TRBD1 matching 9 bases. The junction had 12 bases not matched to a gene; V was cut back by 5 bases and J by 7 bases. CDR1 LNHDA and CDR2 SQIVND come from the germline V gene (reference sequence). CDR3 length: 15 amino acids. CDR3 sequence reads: CASSPPGTGSREQYF. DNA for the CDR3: TGTGCCAGTAGTCCCCCCGGGACAGGGTCACGGGAGCAGTACTTC.

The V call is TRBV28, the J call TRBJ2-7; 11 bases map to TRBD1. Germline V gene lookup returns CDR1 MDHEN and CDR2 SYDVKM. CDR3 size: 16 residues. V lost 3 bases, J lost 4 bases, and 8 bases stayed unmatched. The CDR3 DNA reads TGTGCCAGCAGTTTTATAACCGGGACAGGGGGATACGAGCAGTACTTC. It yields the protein CASSFITGTGGYEQYF. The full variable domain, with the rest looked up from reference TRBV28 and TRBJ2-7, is DVKVTQSSRYLVKRTGEKVFLECVQDMDHENMFWYRQDPGLGLRLIYFSYDVKMKEKGDIPEGYSVSREKKERFSLILESASTNQTSMYLCASSFITGTGGYEQYFGPGTRLTVT.

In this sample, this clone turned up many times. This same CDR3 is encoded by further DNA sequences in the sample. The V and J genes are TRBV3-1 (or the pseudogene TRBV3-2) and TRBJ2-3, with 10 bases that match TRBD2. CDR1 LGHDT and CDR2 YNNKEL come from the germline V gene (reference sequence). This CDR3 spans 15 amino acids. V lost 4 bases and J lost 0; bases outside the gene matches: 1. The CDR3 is CASSPTSGSTDTQYF. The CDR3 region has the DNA TGTGCCAGCAGCCCGACTAGCGGGAGCACAGATACGCAGTATTTT.

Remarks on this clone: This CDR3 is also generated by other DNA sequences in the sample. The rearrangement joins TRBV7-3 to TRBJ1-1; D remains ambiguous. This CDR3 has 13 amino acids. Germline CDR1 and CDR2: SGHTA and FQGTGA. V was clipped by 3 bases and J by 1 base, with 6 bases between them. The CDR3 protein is CASSLEGNTEAFF. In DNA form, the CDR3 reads TGTGCCAGCAGCTTGGAGGGGAACACTGAAGCTTTCTTT.

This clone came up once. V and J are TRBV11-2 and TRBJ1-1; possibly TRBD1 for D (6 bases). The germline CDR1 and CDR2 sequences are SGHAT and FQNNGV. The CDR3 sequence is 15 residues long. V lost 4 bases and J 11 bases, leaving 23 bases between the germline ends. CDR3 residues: CASSSIYRDTEGAFF. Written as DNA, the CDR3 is TGTGCCAGCAGCTCCATTTACCGGGACACCGAAGGGGCTTTCTTT.

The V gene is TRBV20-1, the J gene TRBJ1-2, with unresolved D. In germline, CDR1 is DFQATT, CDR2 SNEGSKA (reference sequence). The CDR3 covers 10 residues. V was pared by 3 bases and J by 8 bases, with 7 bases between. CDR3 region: CSASARGYTF. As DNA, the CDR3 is TGCAGTGCTAGCGCCCGGGGCTACACCTTC.

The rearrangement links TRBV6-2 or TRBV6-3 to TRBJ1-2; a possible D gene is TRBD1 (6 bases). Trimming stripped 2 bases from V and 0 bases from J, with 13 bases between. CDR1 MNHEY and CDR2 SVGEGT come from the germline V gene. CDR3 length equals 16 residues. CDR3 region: CASSYQGNNPNYGYTF. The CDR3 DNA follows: TGTGCCAGCAGTTACCAGGGGAACAATCCTAACTATGGCTACACCTTC.

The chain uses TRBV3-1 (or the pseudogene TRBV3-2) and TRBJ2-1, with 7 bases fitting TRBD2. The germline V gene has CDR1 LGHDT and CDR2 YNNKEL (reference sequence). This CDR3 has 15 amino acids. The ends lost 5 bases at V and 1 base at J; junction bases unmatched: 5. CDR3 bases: TGTGCCAGCAGCGACGGGGGGTATTCCTACAATGAGCAGTTCTTC. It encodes CASSDGGYSYNEQFF.

CDR3 sequence (DNA): TGTGCCAGCAGCTTTGGGACAGGGGATGGCTACACCTTC. As protein: CASSFGTGDGYTF. The gene calls are TRBV5-6 and TRBJ1-2, with 10 bases lining up with TRBD1. The junction had 1 base not matched to a gene; V was cut back by 2 bases and J by 6 bases. Germline V lookup: CDR1 SGHDT, CDR2 YYEEEE. The CDR3 loop spans 13 amino acids.

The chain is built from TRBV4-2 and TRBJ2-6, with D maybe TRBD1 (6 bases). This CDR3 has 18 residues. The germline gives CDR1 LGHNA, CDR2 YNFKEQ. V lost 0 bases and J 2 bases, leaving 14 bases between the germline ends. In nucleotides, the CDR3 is TGTGCCAGCAGCCAAGATCAGAACAGGGCAGCTGGGGCCAACGTCCTGACTTTC. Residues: CASSQDQNRAAGANVLTF.

CDR3 sequence: CASSLLTSGRERWRTDTQYF. CDR3 sequence (DNA): TGTGCCAGCAGCCTCCTGACTAGCGGGAGGGAAAGGTGGCGCACAGATACGCAGTATTTT. The J gene is TRBJ2-3, the V gene TRBV4-2; 14 bases map to TRBD2. J was trimmed by 1 base and V by 4 bases; bases with no gene match: 13. Germline V gives CDR1 LGHNA, CDR2 YNFKEQ. This CDR3 has 20 amino acids.

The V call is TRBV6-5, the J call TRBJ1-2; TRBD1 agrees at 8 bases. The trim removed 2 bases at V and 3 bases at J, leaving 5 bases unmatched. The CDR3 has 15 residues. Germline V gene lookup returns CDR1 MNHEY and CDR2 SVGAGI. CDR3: CASSYPDREDYGYTF. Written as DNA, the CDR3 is TGTGCCAGCAGTTACCCGGACAGGGAGGACTATGGCTACACCTTC.

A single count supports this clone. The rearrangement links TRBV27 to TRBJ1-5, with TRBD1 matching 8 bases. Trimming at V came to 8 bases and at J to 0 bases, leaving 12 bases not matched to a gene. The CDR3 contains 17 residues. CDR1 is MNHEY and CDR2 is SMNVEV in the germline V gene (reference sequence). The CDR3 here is CASRQGQEYYSNQPQHF. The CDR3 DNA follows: TGTGCCAGCCGCCAGGGACAGGAATATTATAGCAATCAGCCCCAGCATTTT.

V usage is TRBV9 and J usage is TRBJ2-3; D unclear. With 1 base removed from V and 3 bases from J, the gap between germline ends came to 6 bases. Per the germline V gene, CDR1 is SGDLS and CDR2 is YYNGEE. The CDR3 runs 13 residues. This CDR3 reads CASSVSATDTQYF. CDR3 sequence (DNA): TGTGCCAGCAGCGTAAGTGCGACAGATACGCAGTATTTT.

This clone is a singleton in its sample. The CDR3 DNA follows: TGTGCCAGTAGTAAGGACAGGGAAGCGGGGACTGAAGCTTTCTTT. Translating gives CASSKDREAGTEAFF. The gene calls are TRBV19 and TRBJ1-1; 8 bases are shared with TRBD1. This CDR3 spans 15 amino acids. From germline, CDR1 is LNHDA and CDR2 SQIVND (reference sequence). V lost 4 bases, J lost 5 bases, and 9 bases stayed unmatched.

In nucleotides, the CDR3 is TGCAGCGTTGGCTCAACAGTGAACACCGGGGAGCTGTTTTTT. This sequence encodes CSVGSTVNTGELFF. V usage is TRBV29-1 and J usage is TRBJ2-2; D is unclear. Germline assignment: CDR1 SQVTM and CDR2 ANQGSEA. CDR3 size: 14 residues. Trimming pared 4 bases from V and 1 base from J, leaving 10 bases between.

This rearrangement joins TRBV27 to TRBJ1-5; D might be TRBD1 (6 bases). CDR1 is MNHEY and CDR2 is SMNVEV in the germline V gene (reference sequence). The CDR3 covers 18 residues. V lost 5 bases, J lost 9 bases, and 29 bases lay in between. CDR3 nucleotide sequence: TGTGCCAGCAGTCCCGGGAGTGTGGGGGGGGGCAGAATGTGGCCCCAGCATTTT. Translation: CASSPGSVGGGRMWPQHF.

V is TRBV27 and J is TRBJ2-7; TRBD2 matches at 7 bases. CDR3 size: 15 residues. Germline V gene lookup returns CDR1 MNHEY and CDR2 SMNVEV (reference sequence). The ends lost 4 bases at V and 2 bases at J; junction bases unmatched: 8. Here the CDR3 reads CASSSPSGTTYEQYF. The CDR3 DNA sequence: TGTGCCAGCAGTTCGCCTAGCGGCACCACCTACGAGCAGTACTTC.

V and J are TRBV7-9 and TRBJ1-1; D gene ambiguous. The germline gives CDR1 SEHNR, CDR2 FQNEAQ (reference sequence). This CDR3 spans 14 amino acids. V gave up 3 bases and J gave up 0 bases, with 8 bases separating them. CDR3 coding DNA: TGTGCCAGCAGCTTTCCTAATGTGAACACTGAAGCTTTCTTT. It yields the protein CASSFPNVNTEAFF.